The source of this T cell receptor (beta chain) is a study of OX40 agonist ivuxolimab in advanced cancers. As for the study in general: Checkpoint inhibitors had been given previously to under 50% of patients.

Germline-derived CDR1 and CDR2 are MNHNS and SASEGT. This CDR3 has 13 amino acids. Trimming took 6 bases from V and 10 from J, leaving 18 bases between them. Profiling relied on immunoSEQ multiplex PCR, and the TCRdb table lists in-frame clones only, not all of them. Among approximately 47,000 clones listed, about 90% were seen once. The clonotype was recovered from an adult with an advanced solid tumor such as melanoma, head and neck, liver or kidney cancer. V is TRBV6-1 and J is TRBJ1-1; TRBD1 might be the D (5 bases). This specimen consisted of CD4+ or CD8+ T cells sorted from blood, obtained in a trial of the OX40 agonist ivuxolimab. CDR3 nucleotide sequence: TGTGCCAGCAGCGCCGGGACCACGGTAGGAGCTTTCTTT. Protein sequence: CASSAGTTVGAFF.